This T cell receptor beta chain was profiled in a study of blood T cell repertoires in COVID-19. The CDR3 covers 13 residues. The V gene lost 3 bases and the J gene lost 5 bases, with 9 bases spanning the gap. Germline CDR1 MNHNY, CDR2 SVGAGI (reference sequence). Authors' analysis steps: From reference gene primer amplification, estimates of nucleated cell counts were derived. This table comes from immunoSEQ multiplex PCR, and its TCRdb copy is limited to in-frame clones, with some not included. V and J calls and clone size follow that table, whereas D and trimming were derived from the DNA. Here the sample spans 75,000 to 95,000 clones, 65% to 90% being singletons.

The TCR comes from a man aged 55 to 69 with acute or convalescent COVID-19. The rearrangement links TRBV6-6 to TRBJ2-3, with D tentatively TRBD1 (6 bases). Sequencing was performed on peripheral blood. The CDR3: CASSYQGLDTQYF. The CDR3 DNA sequence: TGTGCCAGCAGTTATCAGGGGTTAGATACGCAGTATTTT.